This T cell receptor beta chain was recorded in a study of cytomegalovirus exposure and HLA in healthy donors. Study-wide points: A later analysis linked a missense DCLRE1C variant to TCR beta V- and J-gene trimming. Associated with cytomegalovirus, according to the listing, were 170 or so TCR beta chains.

A remark on this clone: Antigen: not known.

A multiplex PCR was run with 60 Vbeta primers and 13 Jbeta primers. Produced via immunoSEQ multiplex PCR; TCRdb's table is partial and in-frame only. The data contain approximately 160,000 clones, roughly 77% of them singletons. The germline V and J ends were trimmed by 4 bases and 5 bases, with 11 bases remaining between them. The CDR3 is 13 amino acids. Germline CDR1 and CDR2: MGHDK and SYGVNS. Sample: PBMCs. The sequence derives from a male donor in good health and CMV-seronegative. This chain uses TRBV25-1 with TRBJ2-5, with D possibly TRBD2 on 5 matching bases. The CDR3 sequence is CASSGSVVETQYF. The CDR3 DNA sequence: TGTGCCAGCAGTGGTAGCGTAGTTGAGACCCAGTACTTC.